This T cell receptor beta chain comes out of a study of blood T cell repertoires in COVID-19 (dated by TCRdb to between 2020 and 2021). Some background on the complete study: Samples from collaborators originated in the United States, Italy and Spain and spanned both the acute and convalescent phases of COVID-19. HLA class I and class II types, where available, came from metadata supplied by the sample provider rather than from assay-based typing. Samples came from the ongoing ImmuneRACE study (first 160 participants) plus 1,254 subjects from 6 global collaborators. Deeply sampled blood TCRbeta repertoires from subjects exposed to, actively infected with, or recovered from COVID-19 were included in the dataset. A freely available public database, intended as a resource for researchers studying the immune response to SARS-CoV-2, is where the repertoires were released. A de-identified subject ID, COVID-19 status, age in years and sex were almost always included in the sample metadata. The material from the prospective study consisted of cDNA or gDNA derived from T cells, B-cell-depleted T cells, or PBMCs.

On the study overall, not on this receptor specifically: How much clinical and demographic metadata was included differed by source and by participant, and the metadata was provided uncurated.

The collaborating institutions used their own protocols to collect whole blood in K2EDTA tubes. For TCRbeta analysis, collaborator samples were shipped as frozen whole blood, as isolated PBMCs, or as DNA extracted from either sample type. A distance of 9 bases separates the germline ends of V and J, which lose 0 bases and 3 bases respectively. Its CDR3 holds 14 amino acids, cysteine through phenylalanine. Only the CDR3 part of the read is kept: 42 bases, read in frame from the first base. The germline V gene encodes CDR1 SGHRS and CDR2 YFSETQ. Turning to this clone: The antigen it recognizes is unknown. No base-level quality is on record; no much larger clone is a single base apart. Additional DNA sequences in this sample encode the identical CDR3.

The immunoSEQ Assay, a bias-controlled multiplex PCR, was used to amplify TCRbeta CDR3 regions from genomic DNA. The paper's processing steps were these. The number of nucleated cells in each sample was estimated by amplification of reference gene primers within the assay. To quantify the absolute abundance of each unique TCRbeta CDR3 rearrangement, sequence reads were collapsed and filtered. Productive Simpson clonality was computed per sample as the square root of Simpson's diversity index over productive rearrangements. TCRdb limited this immuneACCESS table to in-frame rearrangements with V and J called. A share of clones is missing; checked studies link under half to unresolved V genes, and the rest is unexplained. Clonal size and the V and J genes are those of that table, whereas D and trimming came from the DNA. This sample lists about 130,000 clones; approximately 77% were detected once. The biggest ten clones account for more than 15% of the sample.

The chain joins TRBV5-1 to TRBJ1-1, with a tentative D gene TRBD1 over 5 matching bases. Sequencing input: peripheral blood. The TCR originated in an elderly man with acute or convalescent COVID-19. The CDR3 protein: CASSLGQGYTEAFF. The bases read TGCGCCAGCAGCTTGGGTCAGGGATACACTGAAGCTTTCTTT.